The rows below give T cell receptor beta chains drawn from one sample of a study of T cell responses to AZD1222 COVID-19 vaccine. Method: immunoSEQ multiplex PCR; TCRdb's copy keeps in-frame clones and lacks some. The sample carries tens of thousands of clones, about 88% recorded once. The sample in question was peripheral blood, obtained 28 days after the second AZD1222 dose. These receptors all stem from an adult who received the AZD1222 COVID-19 vaccine. CDR3s include the opening cysteine and the closing phenylalanine or tryptophan. D genes are given only for firm matches. Clone size, where shown, is once, few, many, or a class for clones that have expanded.

D gene | CDR3 length | J gene | clone size | V gene | CDR3 DNA | CDR3 protein
- | 14 | TRBJ1-2 | few | TRBV10-3 | TGTGCCATCAGTGAGTCGATGGGAGGGGACGGCTACACCTTC | CAISESMGGDGYTF
- | 13 | TRBJ2-3 | - | TRBV12-5 | TGTGCTAGTGCCAAGTCTAGCACAGATACGCAGTATTTT | CASAKSSTDTQYF
TRBD1 | 12 | TRBJ1-2 | - | TRBV5-1 | TGCGCCAGCAGCTTTACAGGGGGTGGCTACACCTTC | CASSFTGGGYTF
- | 13 | TRBJ1-1 | - | TRBV7-3 | TGTGCCAGCAGCTCCGGTATTAACACTGAAGCTTTCTTT | CASSSGINTEAFF
- | 14 | TRBJ1-2 | - | TRBV6-2/TRBV6-3 | TGTGCCAGCAGTTATACCATGGAGGGGCTAGGCTACACCTTC | CASSYTMEGLGYTF
- | 16 | TRBJ1-1 | - | TRBV15 | TGTGCCACCAGCAGAGATCTCAGAGGGATGGGCACTGAAGCTTTCTTT | CATSRDLRGMGTEAFF
- | 13 | TRBJ1-1 | - | TRBV3-1/TRBV3-2 | TGTGCCAGCAGCCTGGGACCGAACACTGAAGCTTTCTTT | CASSLGPNTEAFF
- | 17 | TRBJ1-3 | - | TRBV4-2 | TGTGCCAGCAGCCAAGGAGAAGGACGGTTCTCTGGAAACACCATATATTTT | CASSQGEGRFSGNTIYF
- | 16 | TRBJ1-3 | - | TRBV6-4 | TGTGCCAGCAGTGAATTCGAGGCTAGCTCTGGAAACACCATATATTTT | CASSEFEASSGNTIYF
TRBD1 | 15 | TRBJ1-1 | - | TRBV7-6 | TGTGCCAGCAGCCCCGTAGGGGGCATGAACACTGAAGCTTTCTTT | CASSPVGGMNTEAFF